These 16 T cell receptor beta chains were sequenced from one sample in a study of human T cells and chemical hapten exposure. The time point denotes: healthy volunteer bleed at 2 weeks. The authors' total RNA extraction used unfractionated whole blood. TCRdb re-analysed the RACE reads in MiXCR, keeping a single row per CDR3 protein. The sample lists roughly 130,000 distinct CDR3 sequences; approximately 9.5% were seen once. Input material: whole blood. The receptors were sampled from a male donor in good health. Some clones in this sample may be carry-over from other donors' samples.

On this clonotype: A much larger clone differs by one base, so this may be a read error. The CDR3 region is CASRVGQTNSSLHF. CDR3 bases: TGTGCCAGCAGAGTCGGACAGACCAATTCATCCCTCCACTTT. J is TRBJ1-6 and V is TRBV12-3 or TRBV12-4; D possibly corresponds to TRBD1 (6 bases). This CDR3 spans 14 amino acids.

J is TRBJ2-2 and V is TRBV12-3 or TRBV12-4, with 11 bases fitting TRBD1. There are 16 residues in the CDR3. Trimming took 6 bases from V and 7 from J; bases not matched to a gene: 10. The CDR3 reads CASSYSGTGGIGELFF. The CDR3 DNA sequence: TGTGCCAGCAGCTACTCCGGGACAGGGGGAATCGGGGAGCTGTTTTTT.

The chain has TRBV14 and TRBJ1-3; D is unresolved. The CDR3 sequence is 14 residues long. V dropped 4 bases and J dropped 0 bases, with 7 bases sitting between them. Germline CDR1 is SGHDN and CDR2 is FVKESK. The chain's CDR3 is CASSRASSGNTIYF. In DNA, the CDR3 is TGTGCCAGCAGCCGAGCCTCCTCTGGAAACACCATATATTTT.

This clonotype was counted between two and nine times. The chain uses TRBV7-6 and TRBJ2-2; maybe TRBD1 (5 bases). In germline, CDR1 is SGHVS, CDR2 FNYEAQ. Trimming stripped 2 bases from V and 4 bases from J, with 11 bases between. The CDR3 contains 15 residues. CDR3 in DNA: TGTGCCAGCAGCTTAAGTAGGGGAAGCACCGGGGAGCTGTTTTTT. Translation gives CASSLSRGSTGELFF.

This clonotype was seen at least ten times. This chain links TRBV20-1 with TRBJ2-1; D is unresolved. Germline CDR1 and CDR2: DFQATT and SNEGSKA (reference sequence). This CDR3 comprises 11 residues. The V end was cut by 6 bases, the J end by 8 bases, with 11 bases between. DNA of the CDR3: TGCAGTGCCCTATCAGGCTATGAGCAGTTCTTC. Translation: CSALSGYEQFF.

This clonotype has a handful of counts. This rearrangement joins TRBV29-1 to TRBJ2-1; no clear D. Germline values: CDR1 SQVTM, CDR2 ANQGSEA. The CDR3 loop spans 15 amino acids. Between the trimmed V and J ends, which lost 0 bases and 1 base, there was a span of 10 bases. The CDR3 spells CSVEDGSSSYNEQFF. The CDR3 DNA is TGCAGCGTTGAAGATGGTTCGTCGTCCTACAATGAGCAGTTCTTC.

This clonotype was seen a few times. The gene calls are TRBV6-5 and TRBJ2-7; D gene ambiguous. Germline CDR1 MNHEY, CDR2 SVGAGI. The CDR3 totals 11 residues. Trimming took off 2 bases at V and 9 bases at J, with 8 bases between the two ends. DNA of the CDR3: TGTGCCAGCAGTTACGGTTCGGGGCAGTACTTC. The encoded protein is CASSYGSGQYF.

This clonotype showed up just a few times. The chain employs TRBV7-6 and TRBJ2-1; 8 bases align to TRBD1. The CDR3 spans 13 residues. V dropped 5 bases and J dropped 8; count of bases not matched to a gene: 5. The germline V gene encodes CDR1 SGHVS and CDR2 FNYEAQ. CDR3 protein: CASSPPTGDEQFF. The CDR3 region has the DNA TGTGCCAGCAGCCCCCCGACAGGGGATGAGCAGTTCTTC.

In DNA form, the CDR3 reads TGTGCCAGCAGTGATAGGTCATACAAGAACTATGGCTACACCTTC. Encoded protein: CASSDRSYKNYGYTF. The J gene is TRBJ1-2, the V gene TRBV2; D is unclear. CDR1 is SNHLY and CDR2 is FYNNEI in the germline V gene. CDR3 length: 15 residues. Trimming removed 3 bases at V and 2 bases at J, with 13 bases between. Filled out from reference TRBV2 and TRBJ1-2, the complete variable domain reads EPEVTQTPSHQVTQMGQEVILRCVPISNHLYFYWYRQILGQKVEFLVSFYNNEISEKSEIFDDQFSVERPDGSNFTLKIRSTKLEDSAMYFCASSDRSYKNYGYTFGSGTRLTVV.

The table lists this clonotype with many counts. The J gene is TRBJ1-2, the V gene TRBV7-9; D is unresolved. From germline, CDR1 is SEHNR and CDR2 FQNEAQ (reference sequence). V was trimmed by 2 bases and J by 7 bases, leaving 8 bases between them. The CDR3 totals 12 residues. CDR3 loop: CASSLRGPGYTF. CDR3 nucleotides: TGTGCCAGCAGCTTAAGAGGGCCTGGCTACACCTTC. Supplemented by reference TRBV7-9 and TRBJ1-2, the full variable domain reads DTGVSQNPRHKITKRGQNVTFRCDPISEHNRLYWYRQTLGQGPEFLTYFQNEAQLEKSRLLSDRFSAERPKGSFSTLEIQRTEQGDSAMYLCASSLRGPGYTFGSGTRLTVV.

This clonotype has more than one count but fewer than ten. CDR3 region: CASSLLGTGEQETQYF. CDR3 DNA sequence: TGTGCCAGCAGCTTGCTCGGAACAGGGGAACAAGAGACCCAGTACTTC. The chain uses TRBV5-5 and TRBJ2-5, with 7 nucleotides matching TRBD1. The germline V gene encodes CDR1 SGHKS and CDR2 YYEKEE (reference sequence). The CDR3 consists of 16 residues. Unmatched junction bases numbered 8, after V lost 1 base and J lost 2 bases.

This clonotype showed up just a few times. The chain joins TRBV7-6 to TRBJ2-7; 7 bases fit TRBD1. Losses at the gene ends were 1 base for V and 7 bases for J; bases not matched to a gene: 7. The CDR3 is 14 residues long. In germline, CDR1 is SGHVS, CDR2 FNYEAQ. CDR3 sequence reads: CASSLDPGQREQYF. Here the CDR3 DNA reads TGTGCCAGCAGCTTAGACCCGGGACAGCGGGAGCAGTACTTC.

This chain connects TRBV12-5 to TRBJ1-2; D uncertain. The CDR3 runs to 15 residues. Germline CDR1 is LGHNT and CDR2 is FRNRAP. The V gene lost 0 bases and the J gene lost 2 bases, with 10 bases spanning the gap. In nucleotides, the CDR3 is TGTGCTAGTGGTTTGGTACAACAGAGGAACTATGGCTACACCTTC. Translating it yields CASGLVQQRNYGYTF.

This clonotype was detected only a few times. This sequence joins TRBV7-6 and TRBJ2-3; D may be TRBD2 (6 bases). The CDR3 has 16 amino acids. The germline V and J ends were trimmed by 5 bases and 8 bases, with 23 bases remaining between them. Germline CDR1 is SGHVS and CDR2 is FNYEAQ. CDR3 loop: CASSPPFPGDGGTQYF. CDR3 coding DNA: TGTGCCAGCAGCCCTCCCTTTCCGGGAGATGGGGGTACGCAGTATTTT. Full variable domain (rest looked up from reference TRBV7-6 and TRBJ2-3): GAGVSQSPRYKVTKRGQDVALRCDPISGHVSLYWYRQALGQGPEFLTYFNYEAQQDKSGLPNDRFSAERPEGSISTLTIQRTEQRDSAMYRCASSPPFPGDGGTQYFGPGTRLTVL.

This clonotype was found a few times. This sequence joins TRBV27 and TRBJ2-7; no reliable D call. Looked up from germline, CDR1 is MNHEY and CDR2 is SMNVEV (reference sequence). V was shortened by 3 bases and J by 0 bases, with 9 bases between the two germline ends. The CDR3 contains 14 residues. CDR3 bases: TGTGCCAGCAGTTTTATGGGATACTCCTACGAGCAGTACTTC. This sequence encodes CASSFMGYSYEQYF.

This clonotype was detected ten times or more. CDR3 coding DNA: TGTGCCAGCAGTTACAGTCGGGATAGCAGCTATGGCTACACCTTC. It is translated as CASSYSRDSSYGYTF. The chain recombines TRBV6-6 with TRBJ1-2; no reliable D call. V was cut by 2 bases and J by 4 bases, with 14 bases left in between. This CDR3 contains 15 residues. Germline CDR1 MNHNY, CDR2 SVGAGI (reference sequence).